This T cell receptor beta chain was retrieved from a study of blood T cell repertoires in COVID-19 (dated by TCRdb to 2020 to 2021). In terms of the full investigation: Collaborator samples came from the United States, Italy and Spain and covered acute and convalescent phases of COVID-19. HLA class I and class II types, where available, came from metadata supplied by the sample provider rather than from assay-based typing. The prospective study material was composed of cDNA or gDNA derived from T cells, B-cell-depleted T cells, or PBMCs. Deeply sampled blood TCRbeta repertoires from subjects exposed to, actively infected with, or recovered from COVID-19 were included in the dataset. The repertoires were released in a freely available public database meant as a resource for research on the immune response to SARS-CoV-2. Sample metadata almost always included a de-identified subject ID, COVID-19 status, age in years and sex. The samples were drawn from two sources: the first 160 participants of the ongoing ImmuneRACE study, and 1,000 to 1,500 subjects contributed by 6 global collaborators.

TCRbeta CDR3 regions were amplified from genomic DNA by means of the immunoSEQ Assay, a bias-controlled multiplex PCR. The authors' analysis ran thus. Nucleated cell counts per sample were estimated from amplification of reference gene primers within the assay. Sequence reads were collapsed and filtered to measure the absolute abundance of every unique TCRbeta CDR3 rearrangement. For each sample, productive Simpson clonality was calculated as the square root of Simpson's diversity index across productive rearrangements. TCRdb mirrors the immuneACCESS table, restricted to in-frame sequences. Some clones are absent from its copies; in checked studies, under half trace to an unresolved V gene, and the reason for the others is unknown. The V and J calls and clone size were taken over from that table, and D and trimming were inferred from the DNA. This sample comprises more than 120,000 clones, 87% of them detected only once. The top ten hold around 0.91% of the sample.

On this clone itself: Its antigen is still unknown. No base qualities exist here, and no much larger clone lies one base off it.

CDR1 SEHNR and CDR2 FQNEAQ are derived from the germline V gene (reference sequence). Trimming accounts for 6 bases at V and 0 bases at J, while the number of junction bases matched to no gene is 12. The CDR3 numbers 19 residues from cysteine through phenylalanine. Left in the record is the CDR3 DNA by itself, 57 bases read in frame from the first base. The research as a whole found: The quantity of clinical and demographic metadata differed by source and by participant and was supplied without curation.

Collaborating institutions collected whole blood in K2EDTA tubes following their own protocols. For TCRbeta analysis, collaborators shipped samples in one of three forms: frozen whole blood, isolated PBMCs, or DNA extracted from either of those sample types. Input material: peripheral blood. The clonotype was recovered from a woman aged 45-65 years with acute or convalescent COVID-19. The sequence joins TRBV7-9 to TRBJ2-3; 13 bases in the junction line up with TRBD2. The DNA reads as follows: TGTGCCAGCAGTCATTCCCGACGGGGACTAGCGGGGAGCACAGATACGCAGTATTTT. Its protein is CASSHSRRGLAGSTDTQYF.